The entry that follows covers one T cell receptor (beta chain) sequence. This sample is part of a study of T cell changes during pregnancy in multiple sclerosis. Germline CDR1 reads SGHTA; CDR2 reads FQGNSA. J lost 3 bases, V lost 1 base, and 8 bases had no gene match. The CDR3 has 16 amino acids. The data were produced by immunoSEQ multiplex PCR, yet TCRdb's version contains in-frame clones alone and is incomplete. Among 35,000 to 40,000 clones listed, more than 75% were seen once. Sequenced material: peripheral blood, taken in the third trimester of pregnancy. This sequence was found in a female donor in good health, enrolled as a control in a pregnancy study. This chain uses TRBV7-2 with TRBJ1-1; 7 bases are a match to TRBD1. The CDR3 reads CASSLGQGWGDTEAFF. The DNA for the CDR3 is TGTGCCAGCAGCTTAGGACAGGGATGGGGAGACACTGAAGCTTTCTTT.